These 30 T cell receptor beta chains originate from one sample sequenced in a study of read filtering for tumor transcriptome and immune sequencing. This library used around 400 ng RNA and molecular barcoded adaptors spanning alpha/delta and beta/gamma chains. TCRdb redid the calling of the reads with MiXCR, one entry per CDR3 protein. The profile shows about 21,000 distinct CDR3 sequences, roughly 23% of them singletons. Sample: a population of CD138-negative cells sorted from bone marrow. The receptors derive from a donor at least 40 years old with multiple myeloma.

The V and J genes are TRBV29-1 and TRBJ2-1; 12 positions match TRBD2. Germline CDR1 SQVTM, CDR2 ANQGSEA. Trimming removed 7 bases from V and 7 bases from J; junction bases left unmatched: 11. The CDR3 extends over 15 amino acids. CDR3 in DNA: TGCAGCGCTGAGGTGAGGACTAGCGGGATAAATGAGCAGTTCTTC. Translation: CSAEVRTSGINEQFF.

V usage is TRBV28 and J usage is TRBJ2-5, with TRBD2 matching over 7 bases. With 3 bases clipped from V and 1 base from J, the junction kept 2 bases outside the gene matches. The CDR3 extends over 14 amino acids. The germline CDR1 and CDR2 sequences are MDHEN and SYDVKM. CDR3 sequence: CASSLGTIQETQYF. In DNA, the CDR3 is TGTGCCAGCAGTTTGGGGACTATCCAAGAGACCCAGTACTTC.

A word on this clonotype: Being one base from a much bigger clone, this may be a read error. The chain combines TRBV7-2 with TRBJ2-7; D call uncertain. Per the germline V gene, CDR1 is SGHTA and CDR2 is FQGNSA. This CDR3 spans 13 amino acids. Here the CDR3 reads CASSLGHSYERYV. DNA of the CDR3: TGTGCCAGCAGCTTAGGACATTCCTACGAGCGGTACGTC.

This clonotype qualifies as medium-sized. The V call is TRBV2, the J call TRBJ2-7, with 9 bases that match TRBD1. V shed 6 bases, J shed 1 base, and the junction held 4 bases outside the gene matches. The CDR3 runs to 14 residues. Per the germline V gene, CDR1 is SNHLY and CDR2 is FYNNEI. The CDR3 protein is CASRTGTGSYEQYF. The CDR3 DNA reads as TGTGCCAGCAGAACCGGGACAGGGTCCTACGAGCAGTACTTC.

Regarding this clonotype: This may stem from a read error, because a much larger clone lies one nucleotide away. CDR3 residues: CASSQVTSKAGDAQYF. DNA of the CDR3: TGCGCCAGCAGCCAAGTTACTAGCAAAGCGGGAGATGCGCAGTATTTT. This rearrangement joins TRBV4-1 to TRBJ2-3; 8 bases match TRBD2. From germline, CDR1 is MGHRA and CDR2 YSYEKL. The CDR3 consists of 16 residues.

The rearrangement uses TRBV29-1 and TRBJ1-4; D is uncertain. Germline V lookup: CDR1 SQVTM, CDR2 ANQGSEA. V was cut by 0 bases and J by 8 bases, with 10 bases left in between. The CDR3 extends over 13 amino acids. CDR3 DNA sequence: TGCAGCGTTGAAGAACCAGTAGGCGAAAAACTGTTTTTT. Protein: CSVEEPVGEKLFF.

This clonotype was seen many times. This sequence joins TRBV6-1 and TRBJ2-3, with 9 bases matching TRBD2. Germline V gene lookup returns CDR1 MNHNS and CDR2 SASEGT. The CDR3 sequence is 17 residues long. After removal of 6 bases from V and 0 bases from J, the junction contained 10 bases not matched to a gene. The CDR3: CASSAGTSLRSTDTQYF. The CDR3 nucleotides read TGTGCCAGCAGCGCCGGGACTAGCCTACGAAGCACAGATACGCAGTATTTT.

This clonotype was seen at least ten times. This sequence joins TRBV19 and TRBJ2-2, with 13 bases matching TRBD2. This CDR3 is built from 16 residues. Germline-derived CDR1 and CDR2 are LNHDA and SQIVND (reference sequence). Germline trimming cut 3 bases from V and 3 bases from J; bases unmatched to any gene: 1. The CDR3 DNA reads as TGTGCCAGTAGTATCGGGACTAGCGGGGACACCGGGGAGCTGTTTTTT. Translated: CASSIGTSGDTGELFF.

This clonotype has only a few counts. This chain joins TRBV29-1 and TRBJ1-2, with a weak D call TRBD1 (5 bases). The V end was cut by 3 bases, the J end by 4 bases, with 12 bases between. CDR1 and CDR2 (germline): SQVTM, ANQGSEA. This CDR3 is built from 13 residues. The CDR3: CSVDAGQIYGYTF. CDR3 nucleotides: TGCAGCGTTGACGCCGGACAAATCTATGGCTACACCTTC. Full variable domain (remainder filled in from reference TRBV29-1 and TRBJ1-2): SAVISQKPSRDICQRGTSLTIQCQVDSQVTMMFWYRQQPGQSLTLIATANQGSEATYESGFVIDKFPISRPNLTFSTLTVSNMSPEDSSIYLCSVDAGQIYGYTFGSGTRLTVV.

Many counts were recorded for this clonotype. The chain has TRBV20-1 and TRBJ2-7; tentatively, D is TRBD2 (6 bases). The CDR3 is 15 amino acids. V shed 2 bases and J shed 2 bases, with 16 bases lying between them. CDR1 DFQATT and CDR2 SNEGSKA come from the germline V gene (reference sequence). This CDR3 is CSARLSAPSAYEQYF. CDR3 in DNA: TGCAGTGCTAGACTATCTGCGCCTAGCGCCTACGAGCAGTACTTC.

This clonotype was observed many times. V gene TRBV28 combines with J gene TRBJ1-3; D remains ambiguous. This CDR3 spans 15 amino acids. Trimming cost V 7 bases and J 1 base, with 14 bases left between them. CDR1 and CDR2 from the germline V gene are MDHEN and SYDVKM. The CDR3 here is CASTPMGRSGNTIYF. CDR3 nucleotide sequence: TGTGCCAGCACCCCGATGGGCAGATCTGGAAACACCATATATTTT.

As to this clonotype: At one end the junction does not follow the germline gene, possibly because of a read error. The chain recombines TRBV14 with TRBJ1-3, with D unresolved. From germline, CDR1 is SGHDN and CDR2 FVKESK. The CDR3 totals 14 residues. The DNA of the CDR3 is TGTGCCAGCGGCCAAGATTACCCCATTGGCACCATATATTTT. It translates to CASGQDYPIGTIYF.

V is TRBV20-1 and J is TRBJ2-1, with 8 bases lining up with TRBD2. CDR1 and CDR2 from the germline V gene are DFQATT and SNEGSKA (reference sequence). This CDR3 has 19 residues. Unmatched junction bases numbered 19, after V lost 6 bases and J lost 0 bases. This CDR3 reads CSAKSLASGPQDSYNEQFF. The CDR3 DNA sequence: TGCAGTGCGAAATCACTGGCTAGCGGGCCACAAGACTCCTACAATGAGCAGTTCTTC.

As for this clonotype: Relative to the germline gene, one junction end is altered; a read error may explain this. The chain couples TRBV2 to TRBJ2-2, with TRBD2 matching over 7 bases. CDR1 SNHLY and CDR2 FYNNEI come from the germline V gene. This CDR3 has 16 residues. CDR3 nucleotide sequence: TGTGCTAGCACTCTAGCGGACTCAATGAACACCGGGGAGCTGTTTTTT. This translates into CASTLADSMNTGELFF.

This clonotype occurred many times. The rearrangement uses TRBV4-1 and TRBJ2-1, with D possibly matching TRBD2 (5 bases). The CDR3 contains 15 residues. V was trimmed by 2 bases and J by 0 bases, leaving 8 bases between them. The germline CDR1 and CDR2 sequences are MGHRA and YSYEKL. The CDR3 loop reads CASSQYTSSYNEQFF. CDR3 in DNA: TGCGCCAGCAGCCAATATACTAGCTCCTACAATGAGCAGTTCTTC.

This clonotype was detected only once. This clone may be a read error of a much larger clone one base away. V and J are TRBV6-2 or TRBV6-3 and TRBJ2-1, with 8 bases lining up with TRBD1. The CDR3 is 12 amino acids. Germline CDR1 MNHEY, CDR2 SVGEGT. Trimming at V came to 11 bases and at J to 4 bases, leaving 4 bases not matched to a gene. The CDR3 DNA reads TGTGCCCCCCGGGACAGGTACAATGAGCAGTTCTTC. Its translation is CAPRDRYNEQFF.

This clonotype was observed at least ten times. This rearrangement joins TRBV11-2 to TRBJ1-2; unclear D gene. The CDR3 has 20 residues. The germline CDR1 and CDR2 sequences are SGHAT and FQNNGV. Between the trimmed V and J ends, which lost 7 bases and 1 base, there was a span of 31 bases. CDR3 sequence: CASTLNQNADGRADNYGYTF. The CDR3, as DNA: TGTGCCAGCACACTAAACCAGAACGCGGACGGGAGGGCGGATAACTATGGCTACACCTTC.

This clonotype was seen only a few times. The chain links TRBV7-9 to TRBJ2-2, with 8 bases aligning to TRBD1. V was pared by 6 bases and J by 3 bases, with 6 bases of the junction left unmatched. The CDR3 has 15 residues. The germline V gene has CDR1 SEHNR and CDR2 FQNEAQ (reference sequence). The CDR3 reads CASSTGTGDTGELFF. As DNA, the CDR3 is TGTGCCAGCAGTACCGGGACAGGAGACACCGGGGAGCTGTTTTTT.

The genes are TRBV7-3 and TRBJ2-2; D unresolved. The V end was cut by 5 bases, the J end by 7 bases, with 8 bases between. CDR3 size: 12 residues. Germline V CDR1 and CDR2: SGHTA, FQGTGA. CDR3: CASSPGVGELFF. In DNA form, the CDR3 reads TGTGCCAGCAGCCCCGGAGTCGGGGAGCTGTTTTTT.

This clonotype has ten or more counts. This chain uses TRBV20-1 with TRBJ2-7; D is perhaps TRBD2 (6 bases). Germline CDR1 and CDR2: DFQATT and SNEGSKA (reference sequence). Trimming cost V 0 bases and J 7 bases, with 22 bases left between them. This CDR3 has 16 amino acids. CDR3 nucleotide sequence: TGCAGTGCTAGAGATTTTAGGTCGGCACGGGCGGGGGAGCAGTACTTC. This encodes CSARDFRSARAGEQYF.

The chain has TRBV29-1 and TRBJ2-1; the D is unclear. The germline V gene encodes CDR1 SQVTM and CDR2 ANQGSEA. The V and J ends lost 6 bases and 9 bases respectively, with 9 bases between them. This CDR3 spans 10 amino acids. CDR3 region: CSVRHSEQFF. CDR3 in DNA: TGCAGCGTGAGGCACAGTGAGCAGTTCTTC.

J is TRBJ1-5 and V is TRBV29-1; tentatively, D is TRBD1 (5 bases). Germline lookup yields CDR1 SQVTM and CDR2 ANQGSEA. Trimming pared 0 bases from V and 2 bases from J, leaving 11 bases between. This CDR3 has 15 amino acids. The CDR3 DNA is TGCAGCGTTGAAGAGGGGGGAAATGGCAATCAGCCCCAGCATTTT. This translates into CSVEEGGNGNQPQHF.

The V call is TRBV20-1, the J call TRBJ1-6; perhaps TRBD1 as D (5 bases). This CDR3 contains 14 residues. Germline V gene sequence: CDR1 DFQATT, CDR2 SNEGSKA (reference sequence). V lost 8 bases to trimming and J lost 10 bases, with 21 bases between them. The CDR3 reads CSTQTQAEVSPLHF. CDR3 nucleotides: TGCAGTACCCAGACACAGGCCGAGGTCTCACCCCTCCACTTT.

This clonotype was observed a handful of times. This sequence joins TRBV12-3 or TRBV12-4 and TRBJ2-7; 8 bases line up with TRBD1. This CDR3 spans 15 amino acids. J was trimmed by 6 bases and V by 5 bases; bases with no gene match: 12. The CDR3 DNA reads TGTGCCAGCAGTCCCGGGACAGGCTCCCTAAGCGAGCAGTACTTC. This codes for CASSPGTGSLSEQYF.

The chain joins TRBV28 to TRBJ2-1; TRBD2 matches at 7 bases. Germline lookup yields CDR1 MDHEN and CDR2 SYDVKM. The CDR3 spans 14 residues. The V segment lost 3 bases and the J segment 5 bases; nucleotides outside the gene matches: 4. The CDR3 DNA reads TGTGCCAGCAGTTTGCGCGGGAGACACAATGAGCAGTTCTTC. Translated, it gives CASSLRGRHNEQFF.

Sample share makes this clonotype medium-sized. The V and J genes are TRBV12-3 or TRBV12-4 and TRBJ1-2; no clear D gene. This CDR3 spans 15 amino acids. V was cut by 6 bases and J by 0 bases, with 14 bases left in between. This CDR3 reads CASRPVLNPNYGYTF. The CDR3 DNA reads TGTGCCAGCAGGCCTGTACTGAACCCTAACTATGGCTACACCTTC.

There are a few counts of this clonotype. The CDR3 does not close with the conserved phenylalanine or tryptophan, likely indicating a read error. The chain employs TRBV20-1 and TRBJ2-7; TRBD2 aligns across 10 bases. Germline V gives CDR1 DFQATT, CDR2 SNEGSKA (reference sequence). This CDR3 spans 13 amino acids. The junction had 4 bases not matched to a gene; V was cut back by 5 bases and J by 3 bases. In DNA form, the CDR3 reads TGCAGTGCTGGCGGACTAGCGGTCTACGAGCAGTACTCC. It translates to CSAGGLAVYEQYS.

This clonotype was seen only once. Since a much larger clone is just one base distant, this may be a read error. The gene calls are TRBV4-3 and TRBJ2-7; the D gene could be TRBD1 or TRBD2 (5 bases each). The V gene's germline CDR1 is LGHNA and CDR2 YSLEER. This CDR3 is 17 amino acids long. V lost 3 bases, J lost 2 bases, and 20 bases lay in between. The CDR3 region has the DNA TGCGCCAGCAGCCAGTCCACAGCGGCAGGGTCCCCCTACGAGCAGTACTTC. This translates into CASSQSTAAGSPYEQYF.

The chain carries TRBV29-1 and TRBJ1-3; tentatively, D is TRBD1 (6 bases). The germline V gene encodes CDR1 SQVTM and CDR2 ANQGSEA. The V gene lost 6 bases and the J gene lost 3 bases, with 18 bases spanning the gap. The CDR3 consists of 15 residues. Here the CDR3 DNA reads TGCAGCGTGGGAACAGGGTTAGGTGGTGGAAACACCATATATTTT. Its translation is CSVGTGLGGGNTIYF.

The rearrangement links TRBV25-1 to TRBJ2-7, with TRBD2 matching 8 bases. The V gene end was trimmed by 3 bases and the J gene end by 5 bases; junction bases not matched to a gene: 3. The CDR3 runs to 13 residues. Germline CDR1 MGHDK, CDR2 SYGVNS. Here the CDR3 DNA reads TGTGCCAGCAGTGACGGGAGGGCCGACGAGCAGTACTTC. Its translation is CASSDGRADEQYF.